The text below deals with one T cell receptor (beta chain). Antigen specificity is unknown. CDR1 SGDLS and CDR2 YYNGEE come from the germline V gene. J lost 4 bases, V lost 4 bases, and 8 bases had no gene match. The CDR3 runs to 16 residues. Construction of the TCRbeta library involved unique molecular identifiers. TCRdb re-analysed the PCR reads in MiXCR, keeping a single row per CDR3 protein. The sample consists of 440,000 or so distinct CDR3 sequences, around two fifths of them appearing once. The data are from a study of T-cell reconstitution after alpha-beta-depleted transplantation in children. Regarding the study as a whole: Elevated TCRbeta diversity at day 60 was traced, in some patients, to surviving recipient T cells and thymic progenitors. Newly produced T cells mostly provided counts and TCRbeta diversity after one year, as hyperexpanded clones declined. Several hundred expanded graft clones reportedly gave rise to the alpha-beta T cells present about two months after transplant.

The clonotype comes from a girl aged 2-9 years with aplastic anemia, due to receive a stem cell transplant. The sample here was PBMCs, taken before TCRalphabeta/CD19-depleted stem cell transplant. The chain carries TRBV9 and TRBJ1-3, with 10 bases fitting TRBD1. The DNA of the CDR3 is TGTGCCAGCAGCCCTCGGACAGGGGGGACGGGAAACACCATATATTTT. As protein: CASSPRTGGTGNTIYF.